Below are 2 T cell receptor beta chains sequenced from a single sample in a study of T cell responses to AZD1222 COVID-19 vaccine. Libraries were prepared by immunoSEQ multiplex PCR; TCRdb keeps only in-frame clonotypes and omits some of them. The sample has more than 150,000 clones, roughly 92% seen once; the top ten hold 1.6%. This material consisted of peripheral blood, taken 28 days after the second AZD1222 dose. These receptors came from an adult who received the AZD1222 COVID-19 vaccine.

This sequence joins TRBV7-2 and TRBJ2-3; 11 nucleotides line up with TRBD1. This CDR3 has 17 amino acids. Per the germline V gene, CDR1 is SGHTA and CDR2 is FQGNSA. J lost 2 bases, V lost 5 bases, and 9 bases had no gene match. CDR3 sequence (DNA): TGTGCCAGCAGCCCAGGGACAGGGGGGGACCTCACAGATACGCAGTATTTT. Its translation is CASSPGTGGDLTDTQYF.

The V and J genes are TRBV2 and TRBJ2-6, with 9 bases fitting TRBD1. The J segment lost 0 bases and the V segment lost 9 bases, leaving 9 bases of the junction unmatched. The CDR3 is made up of 17 amino acids. CDR1 and CDR2 (germline): SNHLY, FYNNEI. CDR3 nucleotides: TGTGCCAGGTCGACCGGGACAGGGCACTCTGGGGCCAACGTCCTGACTTTC. Amino acid sequence: CARSTGTGHSGANVLTF.